Included here is one TCR beta chain sequence, with context. The sample is drawn from a study of blood T cell repertoires in COVID-19. Study overall: There were acute and convalescent COVID-19 samples, and they came from the United States, Italy and Spain.

This CDR3 comprises 16 residues. V was cut by 0 bases and J by 4 bases, with 16 bases left in between. Germline V gene sequence: CDR1 SGHAT, CDR2 FQNNGV. Original data processing: Amplification from reference gene primers served as the basis for estimated nucleated cell counts. Using immunoSEQ multiplex PCR, the repertoire was profiled, and TCRdb retains in-frame clones only, with some absent. The V and J calls and clone size come from that table; D and trimming were worked out from the DNA. The repertoire holds 200,000 to 300,000 clones, with about 86% as singletons. This TCR derives from a man aged 25-45 years with active or convalescent COVID-19. Sequenced: peripheral blood. The genes are TRBV11-2 and TRBJ2-7; D may be TRBD2 (7 bases). CDR3 protein: CASSLEGAGALYEQYF. The CDR3, as DNA: TGTGCCAGCAGCTTAGAGGGGGCGGGAGCTCTTTACGAGCAGTACTTC.